This TCR beta chain comes out of a study of CD8 T cells in Susac syndrome. Study-level findings and limits: The authors acknowledged that the study's TCR sequencing and HLA analysis involved relatively few individuals.

About this clonotype itself: Its antigen is unidentified. At one end, the junction sequence differs from germline, possibly due to a read error.

TCR beta was sequenced from blood CD8+ and CD4+ T cells. The multiple sclerosis controls, all treatment-naive patients, had relapsing-remitting disease that was stable or active. This CDR3 has 17 residues. Germline loops: CDR1 LGHNA, CDR2 YSLEER. Random-hexamer reverse transcription was applied to roughly 0.5 to 1 ug RNA. By means of immunoSEQ multiplex PCR, TCR beta CDR3 spanning 54 Vbeta and 13 Jbeta underwent amplification. MiXCR, applied by TCRdb to the immunoSEQ multiplex PCR reads, yields one record per CDR3 protein. The data hold roughly 150,000 distinct CDR3 sequences, with 85% to 95% observed a single time.

The TCR originated in a human donor with multiple sclerosis. The genes are TRBV4-3 and TRBJ1-2; D might be TRBD1 (6 bases). The sample comprised CD8+ T cells from PBMCs. The CDR3 nucleotides read TGCGCCAGCAGCCTAACAAGGGGGGACTGGGCCGATTATGTCTACACCTTC. It is translated as CASSLTRGDWADYVYTF.